Given below is one T cell receptor beta chain in context. Its antigen is still unknown. No cell sorting was done before RNA was extracted from the tissue. Chemotherapy-naive patients with new lung cancer underwent thoracic surgery in China, August–late 2014. The source of the sample is a study of tumor and adjacent non-tumor tissue in lung cancer. About the study: About 4.17 million productive TCRbeta reads were obtained per sample on average.

TCRbeta libraries were built with three rounds of nested PCR, modified from ARM-PCR. Each CDR3 protein is one row after TCRdb ran MiXCR on the multiplex PCR reads. This sample has about 85,000 distinct CDR3 sequences, with around 57% found just once. Study outcomes and limitations: Top 100 clones took a larger repertoire share in normal lung.

This sequence originates from a man between 65 and 80 years old with non-small cell lung cancer. The sample taken for sequencing was lung tumor tissue.

CDR3: CASSVGARAREQYF. CDR3 nucleotides: TGTGCCAGCAGCGTAGGGGCCAGGGCGAGGGAGCAGTACTTC. The V gene is TRBV9, the J gene TRBJ2-7, with D perhaps TRBD1 (5 bases). Trimming pared 0 bases from V and 7 bases from J, leaving 14 bases between. Germline V gene data show CDR1 as SGDLS and CDR2 as YYNGEE. CDR3 size: 14 residues.